This T cell receptor beta chain appears in the sequencing data of a study of cytomegalovirus exposure and HLA in healthy donors. The PCR ran on 60 Vbeta and 13 Jbeta primers. The table came from immunoSEQ multiplex PCR; TCRdb's copy has only in-frame clones and leaves some out. The data show 170,000 or so clones, roughly 80% seen once. Although they were nominally healthy when sampled, donors likely had unrecorded immune exposures. This CDR3 has 17 residues. Germline V gene lookup returns CDR1 MGHRA and CDR2 YSYEKL. The V segment lost 1 base and the J segment 0 bases; nucleotides outside the gene matches: 9.

Material for sequencing was PBMCs. V is TRBV4-1 and J is TRBJ2-7, with 7 bases lining up with TRBD1. The receptor's source is a man younger than 30 in good health and CMV-seronegative. The CDR3 DNA reads TGCGCCAGCAGCCAAGCTCCGGGACAGCATTTCTCCTACGAGCAGTACTTC. Protein: CASSQAPGQHFSYEQYF.